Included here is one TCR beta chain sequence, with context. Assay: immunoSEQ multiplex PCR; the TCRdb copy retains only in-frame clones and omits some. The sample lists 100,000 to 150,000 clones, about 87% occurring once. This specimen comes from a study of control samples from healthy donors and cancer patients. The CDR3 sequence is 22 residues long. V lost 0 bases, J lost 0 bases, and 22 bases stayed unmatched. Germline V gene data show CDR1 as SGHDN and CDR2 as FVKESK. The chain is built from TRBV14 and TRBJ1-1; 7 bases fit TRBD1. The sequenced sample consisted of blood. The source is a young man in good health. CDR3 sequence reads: CASSQDRVRGQHRTSMNTEAFF. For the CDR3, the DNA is TGTGCCAGCAGCCAAGATCGTGTCAGGGGACAGCATCGGACTTCTATGAACACTGAAGCTTTCTTT.